One and the same sample provided the 29 T cell receptor beta chains below, sequenced in a study of T cells in Graves' hyperthyroidism and ophthalmopathy. There were TCR beta CDR3 regions amplified from RNA transcripts. TCR CDR3 regions were first amplified by RT-PCR with HTBI primers. MiXCR was run by TCRdb on the multiplex PCR reads, yielding one entry per CDR3 protein. This table has about 600,000 distinct CDR3 sequences, approximately 15% appearing once. Sequenced material: blood. These receptors were taken from a woman aged 18-29 years with Graves' ophthalmopathy.

Many counts were recorded for this clonotype. The genes are TRBV11-2 and TRBJ1-6; 10 bases map to TRBD1. The V gene's germline CDR1 is SGHAT and CDR2 FQNNGV. Losses at the gene ends were 3 bases for V and 9 bases for J; bases not matched to a gene: 8. The CDR3 has 16 amino acids. The CDR3 loop is CASSFYGTGAVSPLHF. For the CDR3, the DNA is TGTGCCAGCAGCTTCTACGGGACAGGGGCGGTTTCACCCCTCCACTTT.

This clonotype was detected a few times. This rearrangement joins TRBV20-1 to TRBJ1-2; TRBD1 matches at 9 bases. Trimming cost V 0 bases and J 5 bases; bases outside gene matches: 10. CDR1 is DFQATT, CDR2 SNEGSKA, per germline (reference sequence). The CDR3 extends over 16 amino acids. The CDR3 DNA sequence: TGCAGTGCTAGAGACTATTCCGGGACAGGGCGATATGGCTACACCTTC. Its translation: CSARDYSGTGRYGYTF.

To note about this clonotype: The CDR3 does not end in the conserved phenylalanine or tryptophan, so this is likely a read error. The V call is TRBV20-1, the J call TRBJ2-5; TRBD2 matches 14 bases. Trimming cost V 5 bases and J 2 bases; bases outside gene matches: 10. Germline V CDR1 and CDR2: DFQATT, SNEGSKA (reference sequence). The CDR3 extends over 17 amino acids. The CDR3 sequence: CSAAGLAGVESQETQYL. CDR3 DNA sequence: TGCAGTGCTGCGGGACTAGCGGGAGTGGAGTCACAAGAGACCCAGTACCTC.

This clonotype appeared many times. The chain uses TRBV13 and TRBJ2-7; 7 nucleotides match TRBD1. Germline V lookup: CDR1 PRHDT, CDR2 FYEKMQ (reference sequence). CDR3 size: 13 residues. V was clipped by 1 base and J by 7 bases; unmatched bases: 4. The CDR3 loop is CASSLEGAREQYF. CDR3 nucleotide sequence: TGTGCCAGCAGCTTAGAGGGGGCGCGGGAGCAGTACTTC.

The rearrangement links TRBV2 to TRBJ1-5; D gene ambiguous. V gave up 8 bases and J gave up 1 base, with 9 bases separating them. Germline V lookup: CDR1 SNHLY, CDR2 FYNNEI. This CDR3 is built from 13 residues. CDR3 DNA: TGTGCCAGCCACCAGGACAGCAATCAGCCCCAGCATTTT. Translated, it gives CASHQDSNQPQHF. Together with reference TRBV2 and TRBJ1-5, the CDR3 gives the full variable domain: EPEVTQTPSHQVTQMGQEVILRCVPISNHLYFYWYRQILGQKVEFLVSFYNNEISEKSEIFDDQFSVERPDGSNFTLKIRSTKLEDSAMYFCASHQDSNQPQHFGDGTRLSIL.

On this clonotype itself: One base away lies a much larger clone, so this may be a sequencing read error. J is TRBJ1-1 and V is TRBV6-1; perhaps TRBD1 as D (6 bases). Germline loops: CDR1 MNHNS, CDR2 SASEGT. CDR3 length: 13 amino acids. CDR3 sequence: CASSKQGATGAFF. In DNA form, the CDR3 reads TGTGCCAGCAGTAAACAGGGCGCCACTGGAGCTTTCTTT.

This clonotype appeared many times. CDR3 nucleotide sequence: TGTGCCAGCAGTTTATCCCACAACAGGGCCCTGGCTTTCTTT. It is translated as CASSLSHNRALAFF. The rearrangement links TRBV28 to TRBJ1-1; possibly TRBD1 for D (6 bases). Germline CDR1 MDHEN, CDR2 SYDVKM. The ends were cut back, 1 base at V and 11 bases at J, with 17 bases in the middle. The CDR3 runs 14 residues.

This clonotype has a count of ten or more. The genes are TRBV28 and TRBJ2-1; D perhaps matches TRBD2 (5 bases). The CDR3 consists of 14 residues. Germline-derived CDR1 and CDR2 are MDHEN and SYDVKM. Deletions cut 8 bases from V and 11 bases from J, with 22 bases between. The CDR3 DNA reads as TGTGCCAGCCACCGAACCTTCCGGGGTGTAAAGCAGTTCTTC. Residues: CASHRTFRGVKQFF.

Concerning this clonotype itself: A read error may be the cause here, since a much bigger clone is one base away. This chain links TRBV29-1 with TRBJ2-3, with 12 bases matching TRBD1. The CDR3 contains 15 residues. The V gene's germline CDR1 is SQVTM and CDR2 ANQGSEA. V dropped 5 bases and J dropped 5; count of bases not matched to a gene: 8. The CDR3 protein is CSVQGQGAKEDTQYF. DNA of the CDR3: TGCAGCGTTCAGGGACAGGGGGCAAAAGAAGATACGCAGTATTTT.

For this clonotype: This may come from a read error, since a much larger clone is one base off. The chain joins TRBV18 to TRBJ2-1; 10 bases fit TRBD2. The CDR3 contains 15 residues. Looked up from germline, CDR1 is KGHSH and CDR2 is LQKENI. J lost 13 bases, V lost 1 base, and 10 bases had no gene match. The DNA of the CDR3 is TGTGCCAGCTCACCACGGTCGGGACTAGCGAACGAACAGTTCTTC. Protein sequence: CASSPRSGLANEQFF.

In this sample, this clonotype turned up a few times. The rearrangement uses TRBV27 and TRBJ2-1, with 9 nucleotides matching TRBD1. Looked up from germline, CDR1 is MNHEY and CDR2 is SMNVEV (reference sequence). The CDR3 extends over 13 amino acids. V shed 6 bases, J shed 7 bases, and the junction held 4 bases outside the gene matches. CDR3 loop: CASRNRGLNEQFF. The CDR3 nucleotides read TGTGCCAGCAGGAACAGGGGGCTGAATGAGCAGTTCTTC.

The rearrangement joins TRBV28 to TRBJ2-3, with 11 bases matching TRBD1. Unmatched junction bases numbered 6, after V lost 7 bases and J lost 3 bases. The CDR3 has 15 amino acids. Germline assignment: CDR1 MDHEN and CDR2 SYDVKM. The CDR3 protein is CASTTGTGGTDTQYF. CDR3 sequence (DNA): TGTGCCAGCACTACCGGGACAGGGGGAACAGATACGCAGTATTTT. Full variable domain (remainder filled in from reference TRBV28 and TRBJ2-3): DVKVTQSSRYLVKRTGEKVFLECVQDMDHENMFWYRQDPGLGLRLIYFSYDVKMKEKGDIPEGYSVSREKKERFSLILESASTNQTSMYLCASTTGTGGTDTQYFGPGTRLTVL.

This clonotype was seen only a few times. The rearrangement uses TRBV29-1 and TRBJ1-1; tentative D call: TRBD1 (5 bases). Trimming left V 6 bases short and J 1 base short, with 6 bases between. The CDR3 totals 11 residues. Germline-derived CDR1 and CDR2 are SQVTM and ANQGSEA. CDR3 in amino acids: CSVGPNTEAFF. Here the CDR3 DNA reads TGCAGCGTGGGACCGAACACTGAAGCTTTCTTT.

There are many counts of this clonotype. The chain links TRBV24-1 to TRBJ2-5; 10 bases are a match to TRBD2. CDR1 is KGHDR and CDR2 is SFDVKD in the germline V gene. The V segment lost 3 bases and the J segment 4 bases; nucleotides outside the gene matches: 7. The CDR3 is 16 residues long. The CDR3 sequence: CATSDPRLAGGETQYF. Written as DNA, the CDR3 is TGTGCCACCAGTGATCCCCGACTAGCGGGTGGAGAGACCCAGTACTTC.

The rearrangement uses TRBV20-1 and TRBJ1-4; a weak D match, TRBD1 (5 bases). Germline CDR1 DFQATT, CDR2 SNEGSKA (reference sequence). The CDR3 has 16 residues. V was shortened by 2 bases and J by 8 bases, with 21 bases between the two germline ends. The CDR3 reads CSARPPGRGPGEKLFF. In nucleotides, the CDR3 is TGCAGTGCTAGACCTCCGGGACGGGGCCCGGGGGAAAAACTGTTTTTT.

The rearrangement uses TRBV14 and TRBJ2-3; tentatively, D is TRBD2 (5 bases). The CDR3 extends over 14 amino acids. Trimming left V 1 base short and J 3 bases short, with 8 bases between. Germline CDR1 and CDR2: SGHDN and FVKESK. CDR3 in DNA: TGTGCCAGCAGCCAAGTGGGAGTGACAGATACGCAGTATTTT. It codes for CASSQVGVTDTQYF.

This clonotype was detected a few times. DNA for the CDR3: TGTGCCAGCAGTTTAGCACCCCAGAGCCTGGGGAGGGGCTACGAGCAGTACTTC. It specifies CASSLAPQSLGRGYEQYF. The chain employs TRBV12-3 or TRBV12-4 and TRBJ2-7; 7 nucleotides match TRBD2. V trimming: 0 bases; J trimming: 3 bases; junction bases outside the gene matches: 14. CDR3 length equals 18 residues.

At least ten counts were recorded for this clonotype. CDR3 nucleotides: TGCGCCAGCAGCTTGCAGGCCACGAACACTGAAGCTTTCTTT. Protein sequence: CASSLQATNTEAFF. The rearrangement links TRBV5-1 to TRBJ1-1; D is unresolved. This CDR3 spans 14 amino acids. The germline CDR1 and CDR2 sequences are SGHRS and YFSETQ. Deletions cut 1 base from V and 1 base from J, with 8 bases between.

The rearrangement joins TRBV7-2 to TRBJ2-1; 10 nucleotides align to TRBD2. CDR3 length equals 18 residues. Germline V CDR1 and CDR2: SGHTA, FQGNSA. The V and J ends lost 1 base and 5 bases, in that order; junction bases with no gene match: 11. The CDR3 spells CASSLGRRGTSVDNEQFF. CDR3 DNA sequence: TGTGCCAGCAGCTTAGGGCGGCGCGGGACTAGCGTCGACAATGAGCAGTTCTTC.

This clonotype was detected ten times or more. The V and J genes are TRBV19 and TRBJ2-7, with 8 positions matching TRBD2. The CDR3 has 18 residues. The germline V gene has CDR1 LNHDA and CDR2 SQIVND (reference sequence). J lost 0 bases, V lost 5 bases, and 15 bases had no gene match. The CDR3 region has the DNA TGTGCCAGTAGTCCGTCGGGGGGGTACCCTCTTAGCTCCTACGAGCAGTACTTC. Protein: CASSPSGGYPLSSYEQYF. The variable domain in full, with the rest retrieved from reference TRBV19 and TRBJ2-7, is DGGITQSPKYLFRKEGQNVTLSCEQNLNHDAMYWYRQDPGQGLRLIYYSQIVNDFQKGDIAEGYSVSREKKESFPLTVTSAQKNPTAFYLCASSPSGGYPLSSYEQYFGPGTRLTVT.

The chain uses TRBV27 and TRBJ1-3; TRBD1 is a possible D gene (5 bases). Trimming stripped 5 bases from V and 0 bases from J, with 14 bases between. CDR1 MNHEY and CDR2 SMNVEV come from the germline V gene (reference sequence). The CDR3 length is 16 residues. The CDR3 DNA follows: TGTGCCAGCAGTCCGCGGGGGTTGAACTCTGGAAACACCATATATTTT. Protein: CASSPRGLNSGNTIYF.

This clonotype has more than one count but fewer than ten. The chain combines TRBV27 with TRBJ1-2; no clear D gene. Trimming shortened V by 5 bases and J by 0 bases, and 13 bases separated the two germline ends. CDR3 length: 15 residues. CDR1 and CDR2 (germline): MNHEY, SMNVEV (reference sequence). The CDR3 DNA reads as TGTGCCAGCAGTCCCCTCCGAGGTACTAACTATGGCTACACCTTC. It codes for CASSPLRGTNYGYTF.

The V gene is TRBV27, the J gene TRBJ1-2; 8 nucleotides align to TRBD1. The germline V gene encodes CDR1 MNHEY and CDR2 SMNVEV (reference sequence). This CDR3 comprises 14 residues. Unmatched junction bases numbered 9, after V lost 8 bases and J lost 4 bases. Here the CDR3 DNA reads TGTGCCAGCCGGAATCCCAGGGGGCCCTATGGCTACACCTTC. Protein: CASRNPRGPYGYTF.

This clonotype was detected many times. The chain employs TRBV28 and TRBJ2-3, with D tentatively TRBD2 (5 bases). Germline CDR1 and CDR2: MDHEN and SYDVKM. The CDR3 loop spans 13 amino acids. Trimming left V 3 bases short and J 6 bases short, with 10 bases between. The CDR3 loop reads CASSFSAVDTQYF. CDR3 in DNA: TGTGCCAGCAGTTTTTCAGCGGTTGATACGCAGTATTTT.

This clonotype occurred many times. The V call is TRBV28, the J call TRBJ2-4; TRBD1 might be the D (6 bases). The CDR3 contains 14 residues. In germline, CDR1 is MDHEN, CDR2 SYDVKM. Trimming took 5 bases from V and 2 from J, leaving 10 bases between them. The CDR3 loop reads CASSVGQSKNIQYF. In DNA form, the CDR3 reads TGTGCCAGCAGTGTAGGACAGTCCAAAAACATTCAGTACTTC.

This chain joins TRBV19 and TRBJ1-2; D perhaps matches TRBD1 (5 bases). Between the trimmed V and J ends, which lost 5 bases and 8 bases, there was a span of 15 bases. The CDR3 spans 13 residues. CDR1 and CDR2 (germline): LNHDA, SQIVND (reference sequence). DNA of the CDR3: TGTGCCAGTAGTGTAGGGACGGCGGGGGGCTACACCTTC. Residues: CASSVGTAGGYTF.

CDR3 sequence (DNA): TGTGCCAGCAGCCAATACGGGCCGGGTGGTGCTGCGGGAGCTCTCTACGAGCAGTACTTC. Its protein is CASSQYGPGGAAGALYEQYF. The V call is TRBV3-1, the J call TRBJ2-7, with TRBD2 matching 7 bases. The J segment lost 3 bases and the V segment lost 2 bases, leaving 22 bases of the junction unmatched. This CDR3 is 20 amino acids long. Germline V gene sequence: CDR1 LGHDT, CDR2 YNNKEL (reference sequence).

The V gene is TRBV5-4, the J gene TRBJ2-7; 9 bases align to TRBD1. Germline CDR1 reads SGHNT; CDR2 reads YYREEE (reference sequence). The V gene end was trimmed by 3 bases and the J gene end by 3 bases; junction bases not matched to a gene: 7. The CDR3 totals 15 residues. The CDR3 protein is CASSSADRGVYEQYF. CDR3 DNA: TGTGCCAGCAGCTCCGCCGACAGGGGGGTCTACGAGCAGTACTTC.

Ten or more counts support this clonotype. The V and J genes are TRBV20-1 and TRBJ2-3; 10 bases agree with TRBD2. Trimming removed 6 bases from V and 2 bases from J; junction bases left unmatched: 14. Germline lookup yields CDR1 DFQATT and CDR2 SNEGSKA (reference sequence). CDR3 length: 17 amino acids. CDR3 DNA: TGCAGTGCCGAAGGCTACAGCGGGAGGGCCGACACAGATACGCAGTATTTT. Amino acid sequence: CSAEGYSGRADTDTQYF.